This entry describes one TCR beta chain. Antigen: not known. The data are from a study of T cell responses to AZD1222 COVID-19 vaccine. Study-level results: Regions left unmutated in variants are reportedly the target of nearly half of spike-specific TCRs.

V was clipped by 0 bases and J by 6 bases, with 12 bases between them. There are 14 residues in the CDR3. Germline lookup yields CDR1 LNHNV and CDR2 YYDKDF (reference sequence). Only in-frame clones appear in the TCRdb table, and some are missing; sequencing was by immunoSEQ multiplex PCR. The table records 85,000 to 90,000 clones, under 95% of them present only once. The sample was peripheral blood, taken on day 0 of MenACWY control vaccination. The chain uses TRBV15 and TRBJ2-7; D uncertain. This TCR was recovered from an adult in good health. As DNA, the CDR3 is TGTGCCACCAGCAGAGATCGGAGCGACGGCGAGCAGTACTTC. Translating it yields CATSRDRSDGEQYF.